The clone carrying this T cell receptor (beta chain) has a count of ten or more. Antigen: not known. The CDR3 is made up of 13 amino acids. Germline CDR1 is DFQATT and CDR2 is SNEGSKA (reference sequence). V lost 1 base and J lost 5, with 11 bases in between. Time point reported: newly diagnosed GD, antithyroid drugs for less than 3 months. PBMC RNA served as the TCR library source. This record comes from a study of regulatory T cells in long-lasting Graves disease. Study at large: Antithyroid drugs had been given to newly diagnosed Graves' patients for under 3 months.

Study-wide points: There was favoring of TRBV28, TRBJ1-2 and TRBJ2-5 in persistent disease.

The authors built TCR beta libraries using iRepertoire HTBI primers and Arm-PCR of CDR3 regions. From the multiplex PCR reads, TCRdb called clonotypes with MiXCR, one entry per CDR3 protein. The repertoire has approximately 350,000 distinct CDR3 sequences, roughly 16% of them found once; the top ten carry 20%. This sample was shared with a second study, whose subject was T cells in Graves' hyperthyroidism and ophthalmopathy.

This chain links TRBV20-1 with TRBJ2-5; D possibly uses TRBD1 or TRBD2 (6 bases each). The source is a woman between 18 and 29 years old with Graves disease. Sequencing used peripheral blood mononuclear cells (PBMCs), obtained at new diagnosis, from a patient treated with antithyroid drugs. CDR3 nucleotides: TGCAGTGCTAGAGTGGGGGGCGGGGAGACCCAGTACTTC. Its translation: CSARVGGGETQYF.